One sample yielded the 22 T cell receptor beta chains listed below, sequenced in a study of T cells in Graves' hyperthyroidism and ophthalmopathy. RNA transcripts gave rise to amplified TCR beta CDR3 regions. A first-round RT-PCR of the TCR CDR3 used the HTBI primer set. TCRdb analysed the multiplex PCR reads with MiXCR anew, one entry per CDR3 protein. The data contain about 720,000 distinct CDR3 sequences, around 15% of them singletons. The sample was blood. These receptors came from a man aged 18 to 30 with Graves' hyperthyroidism.

This clonotype was counted many times. V gene TRBV2 combines with J gene TRBJ2-7; D might be TRBD1 or TRBD2, each matching 5 bases. Germline CDR1 is SNHLY and CDR2 is FYNNEI. Trimming removed 6 bases at V and 3 bases at J, with 12 bases between. The CDR3 is 13 amino acids. CDR3 region: CASSAGTRYEQYF. DNA for the CDR3: TGTGCCAGCAGCGCCGGGACCCGCTACGAGCAGTACTTC. Together with reference TRBV2 and TRBJ2-7, the CDR3 gives the full variable domain: EPEVTQTPSHQVTQMGQEVILRCVPISNHLYFYWYRQILGQKVEFLVSFYNNEISEKSEIFDDQFSVERPDGSNFTLKIRSTKLEDSAMYFCASSAGTRYEQYFGPGTRLTVT.

This clonotype was seen many times. The rearrangement links TRBV28 to TRBJ1-3, with TRBD1 identical over 7 bases. The CDR3 is made up of 16 amino acids. The V and J ends lost 7 bases and 2 bases, in that order; junction bases with no gene match: 11. In germline, CDR1 is MDHEN, CDR2 SYDVKM. The CDR3 loop is CASMSPTGTAGNTIYF. The CDR3 DNA sequence: TGTGCCAGCATGTCACCGACCGGGACAGCTGGAAACACCATATATTTT. Using reference TRBV28 and TRBJ1-3 for the parts outside the CDR3, the full variable domain is DVKVTQSSRYLVKRTGEKVFLECVQDMDHENMFWYRQDPGLGLRLIYFSYDVKMKEKGDIPEGYSVSREKKERFSLILESASTNQTSMYLCASMSPTGTAGNTIYFGEGSWLTVV.

This clonotype was counted a few times. The genes are TRBV11-1 and TRBJ2-7; TRBD1 might be the D (6 bases). Between the trimmed V and J ends, which lost 1 base and 4 bases, there was a span of 17 bases. Germline V gene lookup returns CDR1 SGHAT and CDR2 FQDESV (reference sequence). This CDR3 is built from 16 residues. CDR3 region: CASSLEGKGHSYEQYF. The CDR3 DNA follows: TGTGCCAGCAGCTTAGAGGGAAAGGGACACTCATACGAGCAGTACTTC.

The chain couples TRBV19 to TRBJ2-1, with 9 bases that match TRBD1. Germline trimming cut 4 bases from V and 2 bases from J; bases unmatched to any gene: 9. CDR1 is LNHDA and CDR2 is SQIVND in the germline V gene (reference sequence). The CDR3 sequence is 17 residues long. The DNA for the CDR3 is TGTGCCAGTAGTACACTTAACCGGGACAGGGCCTACAATGAGCAGTTCTTC. It codes for CASSTLNRDRAYNEQFF.

This clonotype was seen many times. Germline is not matched at one junction end, which may reflect a read error. The chain carries TRBV5-1 and TRBJ2-2; no clear D. Germline CDR1 SGHRS, CDR2 YFSETQ. This CDR3 region has 13 residues. CDR3 DNA: TGTGCCAGCAGTTTCGCGAACACCGGGGAGCTGTTTTTT. Translation gives CASSFANTGELFF.

This clonotype appeared a few times. This chain connects TRBV20-1 to TRBJ2-1; weak D call: TRBD2 (5 bases). Germline loops: CDR1 DFQATT, CDR2 SNEGSKA (reference sequence). The V end lost 0 bases, the J end lost 2 bases, and 14 bases lay between the germline ends. This CDR3 has 16 amino acids. The CDR3 loop reads CSARDSGIEPYNEQFF. In nucleotides, the CDR3 is TGCAGTGCTAGAGATTCGGGGATCGAACCCTACAATGAGCAGTTCTTC.

This clonotype was picked up many times. This chain connects TRBV7-2 to TRBJ2-7, with TRBD2 as a possible D gene (6 bases). V gave up 5 bases and J gave up 3 bases, with 17 bases separating them. This CDR3 has 15 amino acids. Germline V lookup: CDR1 SGHTA, CDR2 FQGNSA. This CDR3 is CASSPPPGSFYEQYF. In nucleotides, the CDR3 is TGTGCCAGCAGCCCCCCCCCCGGGAGTTTCTACGAGCAGTACTTC.

This clonotype has ten or more counts. The chain employs TRBV6-2 or TRBV6-3 and TRBJ2-7; no reliable D call. There are 11 residues in the CDR3. Germline CDR1 MNHEY, CDR2 SVGEGT. V dropped 3 bases and J dropped 5 bases, with 5 bases sitting between them. Written as DNA, the CDR3 is TGTGCCAGCAGTTATCTCCACGAGCAGTACTTC. This gives the protein CASSYLHEQYF.

The chain recombines TRBV18 with TRBJ2-3; the D is unclear. The CDR3 length is 14 residues. Germline assignment: CDR1 KGHSH and CDR2 LQKENI. Trimming left V 3 bases short and J 4 bases short, with 11 bases between. The CDR3 sequence: CASSPGWVADTQYF. As DNA, the CDR3 is TGTGCCAGCTCACCCGGTTGGGTTGCAGATACGCAGTATTTT.

About this clonotype: With a much larger clone just one base away, this may be a read error. V is TRBV6-5 and J is TRBJ2-7; possible D gene TRBD1, 6 bases. The CDR3 covers 15 residues. Trimming took off 2 bases at V and 1 base at J, with 12 bases between the two ends. Germline CDR1 and CDR2: MNHEY and SVGAGI. The CDR3 region has the DNA TGTGCCAGCAGTTACGGGACAAGGGATTCCTACGAGCAGTACTTC. This translates into CASSYGTRDSYEQYF.

This clonotype came up many times. The chain has TRBV7-2 and TRBJ2-5, with D tentatively TRBD1 (8 bases). The CDR3 is 16 amino acids. The germline V gene encodes CDR1 SGHTA and CDR2 FQGNSA. Trimming removed 1 base at V and 2 bases at J, with 14 bases between. The CDR3 protein is CASSLEGGTGQETQYF. Written as DNA, the CDR3 is TGTGCCAGCAGCTTAGAGGGGGGGACAGGACAAGAGACCCAGTACTTC.

The chain uses TRBV27 and TRBJ2-7, with 11 positions matching TRBD1. After removal of 4 bases from V and 7 bases from J, the junction contained 9 bases not matched to a gene. Germline V gives CDR1 MNHEY, CDR2 SMNVEV (reference sequence). This CDR3 is 15 amino acids long. This chain's CDR3 is CASSSPGTGGREQYF. Written as DNA, the CDR3 is TGTGCCAGCAGTTCCCCCGGGACAGGGGGAAGAGAGCAGTACTTC.

This clonotype was seen more than once but under ten times. This may be a read error, as it is one base from a much larger clone. The chain recombines TRBV20-1 with TRBJ2-1; perhaps TRBD2 as D (6 bases). V gave up 2 bases and J gave up 7 bases, with 18 bases separating them. Germline V gene data show CDR1 as DFQATT and CDR2 as SNEGSKA (reference sequence). The CDR3 contains 15 residues. The DNA for the CDR3 is TGCAGTGCTAGAACGGGTCGGGAGCGTCAGAATGAGCAGTTCTTC. It yields the protein CSARTGRERQNEQFF.

This clonotype was recorded at least ten times. The chain carries TRBV7-2 and TRBJ2-4; 7 bases are shared with TRBD1. V shed 5 bases, J shed 0 bases, and the junction held 7 bases outside the gene matches. CDR1 and CDR2 (germline): SGHTA, FQGNSA. CDR3 length: 16 residues. DNA of the CDR3: TGTGCCAGCAGCATCGGGACAGCCTTAGCCAAAAACATTCAGTACTTC. Translating gives CASSIGTALAKNIQYF.

This clonotype has at least ten counts. The CDR3 is CASRILAGGPDTQYF. In DNA, the CDR3 is TGTGCCAGCAGGATCTTAGCGGGAGGGCCAGATACGCAGTATTTT. This chain connects TRBV27 to TRBJ2-3; 11 bases line up with TRBD2. Unmatched junction bases numbered 6, after V lost 6 bases and J lost 4 bases. CDR1 and CDR2 (germline): MNHEY, SMNVEV (reference sequence). This CDR3 is 15 amino acids long.

This chain links TRBV15 with TRBJ2-1; D gene ambiguous. The length of the CDR3 is 14 residues. V was pared by 5 bases and J by 0 bases, with 8 bases between. Germline V CDR1 and CDR2: LNHNV, YYDKDF (reference sequence). CDR3 sequence: CATSDSSSYNEQFF. The CDR3, as DNA: TGTGCCACCAGCGATTCAAGCTCCTACAATGAGCAGTTCTTC.

This clonotype was observed at least ten times. The gene calls are TRBV28 and TRBJ2-7; D not certain. V lost 6 bases and J lost 1, with 16 bases in between. CDR1 and CDR2 from the germline V gene are MDHEN and SYDVKM. The CDR3 consists of 15 residues. The CDR3 loop reads CASRKVAWQSYEQYF. The CDR3 DNA reads TGTGCCAGCAGGAAGGTCGCGTGGCAGTCCTACGAGCAGTACTTC.

This clonotype has ten or more counts. V and J are TRBV2 and TRBJ2-1, with a possible D match to TRBD2 (6 bases). The CDR3 is 16 amino acids. V lost 7 bases, J lost 1 base, and 17 bases lay in between. CDR1 is SNHLY and CDR2 is FYNNEI in the germline V gene. The CDR3: CASTQGEAGSYNEQFF. The DNA for the CDR3 is TGTGCCAGCACCCAAGGGGAGGCAGGTTCCTACAATGAGCAGTTCTTC.

This clonotype was detected a few times. For the CDR3, the DNA is TGTGCCTGGAGGCGGCACCAAGAGACCCAGTACTTC. It is translated as CAWRRHQETQYF. The genes are TRBV30 and TRBJ2-5; D is ambiguous. There are 12 residues in the CDR3. Trimming shortened V by 3 bases and J by 0 bases, and 5 bases separated the two germline ends. The germline CDR1 and CDR2 sequences are GTSNPN and SVGIG (reference sequence).

This clonotype was counted many times. The chain uses TRBV28 and TRBJ1-5; 11 bases line up with TRBD1. There are 15 residues in the CDR3. With V trimmed by 8 bases and J by 7 bases, 10 bases remained unmatched. Germline CDR1 is MDHEN and CDR2 is SYDVKM. The CDR3 DNA reads TGTGCCAGCGGCTCCGGGACAGGGGGACGGCAGCCCCAGCATTTT. Translating it yields CASGSGTGGRQPQHF.

This clonotype was observed at least ten times. The chain recombines TRBV6-1 with TRBJ1-1, with unresolved D. CDR1 is MNHNS and CDR2 is SASEGT in the germline V gene. Trimming shortened V by 3 bases and J by 6 bases, and 17 bases separated the two germline ends. The CDR3 runs to 15 residues. As DNA, the CDR3 is TGTGCCAGCAGTGAGGCGGCAGACCACGGCGCTGAAGCTTTCTTT. Protein: CASSEAADHGAEAFF.

The genes are TRBV7-9 and TRBJ2-5; D might be TRBD1 (5 bases). The V end lost 8 bases, the J end lost 2 bases, and 9 bases lay between the germline ends. Germline loops: CDR1 SEHNR, CDR2 FQNEAQ (reference sequence). The CDR3 has 12 residues. CDR3 DNA: TGTGCCAGCGGGGCTGGGCAAGAGACCCAGTACTTC. Residues: CASGAGQETQYF.